This T cell receptor beta chain was captured in a study of T cell repertoires in cytomegalovirus infection. Turning to the study itself: Selection of CMV epitopes for the study included recently identified HLA-C-restricted and well-studied HLA-B-restricted ones.

TCRdb re-derived calls from the reads in MiXCR, one entry per CDR3 protein. The table records approximately 990,000 distinct CDR3 sequences, approximately 31% of them present only once. Turning to this clonotype: The antigen remains undetermined.

Study-wide results and caveats: In two of eight donors, the top clonotype was HLA-C-restricted CMV-specific.

V dropped 5 bases and J dropped 14 bases, with 16 bases sitting between them. The CDR3 has 13 amino acids. From germline, CDR1 is SEHNR and CDR2 FQNEAQ (reference sequence). The gene calls are TRBV7-9 and TRBJ1-6; tentatively, D is TRBD1 (6 bases). Source: cultured CD8+ T cells from PBMCs, taken from culture after CMV antigen stimulation. This TCR was recovered from a human donor in good health (CMV status not recorded). Some clones in this sample may be carry-over from other donors' samples. CDR3 amino acids: CASSPEGGLALHF. CDR3 in DNA: TGTGCCAGCAGCCCGGAGGGGGGCCTGGCCCTCCACTTT.